The sequence of this T cell receptor beta chain was determined in a study of T-cell memory formation after mild COVID-19. Study in general: TCR clusters showed largely donor specificity.

As concerns this clonotype: Its antigen is not identified.

From 5'RACE with constant-segment primers came TCR alpha and TCR beta cDNA libraries that carried sample barcodes and UMIs. TCRdb independently ran MiXCR on the 5' RACE reads; one entry per CDR3 protein. There are fewer than 650,000 distinct CDR3 sequences in the sample; approximately 15% occur only once, and roughly 8.2% lies in the top ten. Whole-study findings and limits: Detection of some responders pre-infection suggested pre-existing cross-reactive memory T cells participated. CD4+ contracting clones were mainly CM and EM; CD8+ ones, EMRA.

Per germline, CDR1 LGHNT and CDR2 FRNRAP. The CDR3 has 14 amino acids. V was shortened by 0 bases and J by 4 bases, with 9 bases between the two germline ends. This chain joins TRBV12-5 and TRBJ1-2; no reliable D call. The origin of this receptor is an adult woman who had mild COVID-19 (a few samples of this study predate the infection). Cell type and time point are not known. The sample consisted of PBMCs or a T cell subset sorted from them (not recorded which). As DNA, the CDR3 is TGTGCTAGTGGTTTGGTAGGGCACGTCTATGGCTACACCTTC. Residues: CASGLVGHVYGYTF.